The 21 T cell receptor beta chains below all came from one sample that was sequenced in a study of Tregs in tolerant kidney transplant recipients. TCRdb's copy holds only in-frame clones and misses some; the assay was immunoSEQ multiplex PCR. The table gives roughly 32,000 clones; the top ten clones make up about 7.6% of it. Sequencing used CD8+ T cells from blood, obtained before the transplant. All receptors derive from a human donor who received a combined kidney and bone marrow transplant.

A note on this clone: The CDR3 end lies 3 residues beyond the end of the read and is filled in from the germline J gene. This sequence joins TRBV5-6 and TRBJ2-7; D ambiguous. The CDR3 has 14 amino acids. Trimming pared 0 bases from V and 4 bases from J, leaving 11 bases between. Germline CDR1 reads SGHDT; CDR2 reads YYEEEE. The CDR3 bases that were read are TGTGCCAGCAGCTTGGATGAGATCGGGTACGAG. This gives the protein CASSLDEIGYE. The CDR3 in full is CASSLDEIGYEQYF. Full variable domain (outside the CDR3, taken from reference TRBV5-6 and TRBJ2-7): DAGVTQSPTHLIKTRGQQVTLRCSPKSGHDTVSWYQQALGQGPQFIFQYYEEEERQRGNFPDRFSGHQFPNYSSELNVNALLLGDSALYLCASSLDEIGYEQYFGPGTRLTVT.

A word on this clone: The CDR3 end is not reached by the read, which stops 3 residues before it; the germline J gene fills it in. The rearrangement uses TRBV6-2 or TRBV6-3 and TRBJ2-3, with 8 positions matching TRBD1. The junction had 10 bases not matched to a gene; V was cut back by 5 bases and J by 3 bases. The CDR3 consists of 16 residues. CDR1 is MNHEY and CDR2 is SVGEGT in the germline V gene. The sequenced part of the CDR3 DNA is TGTGCCAGCAGTCCAGGACAGGGCATAAGGACAGATACG. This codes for CASSPGQGIRTDT. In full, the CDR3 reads CASSPGQGIRTDTQYF.

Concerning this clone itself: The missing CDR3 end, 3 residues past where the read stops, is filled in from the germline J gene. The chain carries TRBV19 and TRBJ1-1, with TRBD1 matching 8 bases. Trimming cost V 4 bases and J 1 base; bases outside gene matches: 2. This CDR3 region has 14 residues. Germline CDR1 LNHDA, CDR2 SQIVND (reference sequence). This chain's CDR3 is CASSKGQANTEAFF. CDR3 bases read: TGTGCCAGTAGTAAGGGACAGGCGAACACTGAA.

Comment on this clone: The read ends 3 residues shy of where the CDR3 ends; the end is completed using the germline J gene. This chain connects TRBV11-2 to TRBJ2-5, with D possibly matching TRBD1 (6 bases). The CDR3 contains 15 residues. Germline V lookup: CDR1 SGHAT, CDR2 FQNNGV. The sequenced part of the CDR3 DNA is TGTGCCAGCAGTCCGGTCGGGGACACCACTTTTACC. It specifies CASSPVGDTTFT. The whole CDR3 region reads CASSPVGDTTFTQYF.

The sequenced CDR3 bases are TGTGCCAGCAGCGCCCGACTAGCGGGAGTAAACGAG. Translated: CASSARLAGVNE. The CDR3 in its entirety is CASSARLAGVNEQYF. This chain links TRBV7-2 with TRBJ2-7; TRBD2 matches 12 bases. The observed sequence ends 3 residues before the CDR3 terminus, with the missing tail filled in from the germline J gene. Trimming removed 5 bases from V and 5 bases from J; junction bases left unmatched: 7. CDR3 length: 15 amino acids. Germline CDR1 reads SGHTA; CDR2 reads FQGNSA.

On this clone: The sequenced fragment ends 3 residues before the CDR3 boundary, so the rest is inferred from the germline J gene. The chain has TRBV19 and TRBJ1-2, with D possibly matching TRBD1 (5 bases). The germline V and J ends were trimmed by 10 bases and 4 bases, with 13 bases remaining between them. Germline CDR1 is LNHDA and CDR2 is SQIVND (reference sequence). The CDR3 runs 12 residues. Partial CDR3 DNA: TGTGCCACCCTAGGGGCCTCCTATGGC. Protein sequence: CATLGASYG. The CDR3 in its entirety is CATLGASYGYTF.

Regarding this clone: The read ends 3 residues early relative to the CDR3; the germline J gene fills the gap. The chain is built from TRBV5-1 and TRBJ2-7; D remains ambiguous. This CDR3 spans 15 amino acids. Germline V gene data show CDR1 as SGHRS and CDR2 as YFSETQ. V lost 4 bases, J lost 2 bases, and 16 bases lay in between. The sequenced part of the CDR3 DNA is TGCGCCAGCAGCCTAGGCCGGAGATTGACCTACGAG. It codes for CASSLGRRLTYE. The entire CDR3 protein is CASSLGRRLTYEQYF.

The CDR3 DNA, read in part, is TGTGCCAGCAGTACAGGGGGTTATCAGCCC. It codes for CASSTGGYQP. The full CDR3 protein reads CASSTGGYQPQHF. V gene TRBV6-2 or TRBV6-3 combines with J gene TRBJ1-5; 8 nucleotides line up with TRBD1. The missing CDR3 end, 3 residues past where the read stops, is filled in from the germline J gene. CDR1 is MNHEY, CDR2 SVGEGT, per germline. CDR3 size: 13 residues. V lost 5 bases, J lost 5 bases, and 2 bases stayed unmatched.

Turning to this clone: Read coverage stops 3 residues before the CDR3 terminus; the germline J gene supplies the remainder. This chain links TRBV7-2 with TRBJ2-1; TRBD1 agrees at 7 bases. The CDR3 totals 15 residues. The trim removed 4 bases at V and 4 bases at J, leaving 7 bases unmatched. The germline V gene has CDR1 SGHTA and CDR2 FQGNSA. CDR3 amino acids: CASSSAGTAYNEQFF. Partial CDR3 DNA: TGTGCCAGCAGCTCAGCCGGGACAGCATACAATGAG.

Incomplete CDR3 DNA: TGCGCCAGCAGAGGACAGGGGTCTGTTGAA. Amino acids: CASRGQGSVE. The CDR3 in its entirety is CASRGQGSVEAFF. This chain uses TRBV5-1 with TRBJ1-1; TRBD1 matches 9 bases. Coverage ceases 3 residues before the CDR3 finishes, and the germline J gene fills in the end. The CDR3 contains 13 residues. V dropped 5 bases and J dropped 7; count of bases not matched to a gene: 6. Germline V CDR1 and CDR2: SGHRS, YFSETQ.

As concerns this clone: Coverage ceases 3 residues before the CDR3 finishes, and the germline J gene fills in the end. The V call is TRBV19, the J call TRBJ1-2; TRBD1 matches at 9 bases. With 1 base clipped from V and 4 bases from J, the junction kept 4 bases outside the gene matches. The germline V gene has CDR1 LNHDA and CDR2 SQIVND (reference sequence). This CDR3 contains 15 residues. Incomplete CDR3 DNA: TGTGCCAGTAGTATAGGGGACAGGGAAATCTATGGC. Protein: CASSIGDREIYG. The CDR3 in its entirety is CASSIGDREIYGYTF.

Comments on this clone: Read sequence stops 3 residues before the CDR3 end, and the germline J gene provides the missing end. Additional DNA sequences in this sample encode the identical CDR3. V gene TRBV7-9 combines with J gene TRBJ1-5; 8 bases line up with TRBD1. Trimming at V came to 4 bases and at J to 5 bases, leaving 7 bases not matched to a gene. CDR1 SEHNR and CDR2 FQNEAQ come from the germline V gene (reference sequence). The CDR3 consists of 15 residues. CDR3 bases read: TGTGCCAGCAGCTCGACAGGGGCCGGGGATCAGCCC. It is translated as CASSSTGAGDQP. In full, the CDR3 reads CASSSTGAGDQPQHF.

This CDR3 reads CASTPWAYNEQFF. Partial CDR3 DNA: TGTGCCAGCACCCCCTGGGCGTACAATGAG. This chain links TRBV11-2 with TRBJ2-1, with D uncertain. Read data end 3 residues before the CDR3 end; the end is taken from the germline J gene. This CDR3 has 13 residues. Germline-derived CDR1 and CDR2 are SGHAT and FQNNGV. Trimming took off 7 bases at V and 4 bases at J, with 11 bases between the two ends.

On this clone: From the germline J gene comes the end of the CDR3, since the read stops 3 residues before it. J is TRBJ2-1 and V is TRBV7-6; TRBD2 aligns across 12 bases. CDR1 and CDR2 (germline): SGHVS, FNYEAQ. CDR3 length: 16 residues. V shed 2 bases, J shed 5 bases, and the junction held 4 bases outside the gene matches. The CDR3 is CASSLLAGGRNNEQFF. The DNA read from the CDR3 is TGTGCCAGCAGCTTACTAGCGGGGGGGAGGAACAATGAG.

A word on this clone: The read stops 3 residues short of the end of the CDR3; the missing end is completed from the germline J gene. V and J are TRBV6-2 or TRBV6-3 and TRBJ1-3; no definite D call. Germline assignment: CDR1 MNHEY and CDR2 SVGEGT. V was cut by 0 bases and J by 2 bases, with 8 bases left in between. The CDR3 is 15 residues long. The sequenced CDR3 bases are TGTGCCAGCAGTTACTCTACTCTGACTGGAAACACC. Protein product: CASSYSTLTGNT. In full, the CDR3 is CASSYSTLTGNTIYF.

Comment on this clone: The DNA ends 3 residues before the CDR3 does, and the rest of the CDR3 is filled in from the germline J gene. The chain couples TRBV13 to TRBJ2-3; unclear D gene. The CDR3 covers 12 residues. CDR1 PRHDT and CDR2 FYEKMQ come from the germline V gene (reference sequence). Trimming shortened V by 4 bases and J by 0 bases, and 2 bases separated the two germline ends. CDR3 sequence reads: CASSSSTDTQYF. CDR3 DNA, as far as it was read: TGTGCCAGCAGCTCGAGCACAGATACG.

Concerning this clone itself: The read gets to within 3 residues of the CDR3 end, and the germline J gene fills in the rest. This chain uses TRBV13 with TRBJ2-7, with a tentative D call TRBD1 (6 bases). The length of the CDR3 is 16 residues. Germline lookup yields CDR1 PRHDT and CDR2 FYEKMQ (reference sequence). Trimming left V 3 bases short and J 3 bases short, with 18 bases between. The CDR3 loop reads CASSFPTGQGNYEQYF. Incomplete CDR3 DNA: TGTGCCAGCAGCTTCCCCACAGGGCAGGGGAACTACGAG. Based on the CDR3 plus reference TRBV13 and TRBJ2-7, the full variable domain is AAGVIQSPRHLIKEKRETATLKCYPIPRHDTVYWYQQGPGQDPQFLISFYEKMQSDKGSIPDRFSAQQFSDYHSELNMSSLELGDSALYFCASSFPTGQGNYEQYFGPGTRLTVT.

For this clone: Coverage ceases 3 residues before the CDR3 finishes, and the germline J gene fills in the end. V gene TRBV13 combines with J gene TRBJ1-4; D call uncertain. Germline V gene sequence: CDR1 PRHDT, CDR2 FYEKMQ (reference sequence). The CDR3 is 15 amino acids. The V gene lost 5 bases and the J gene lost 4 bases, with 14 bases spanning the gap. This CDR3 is CASSDAPLSNEKLFF. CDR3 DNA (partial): TGTGCCAGCAGCGATGCCCCACTGAGTAATGAAAAA.

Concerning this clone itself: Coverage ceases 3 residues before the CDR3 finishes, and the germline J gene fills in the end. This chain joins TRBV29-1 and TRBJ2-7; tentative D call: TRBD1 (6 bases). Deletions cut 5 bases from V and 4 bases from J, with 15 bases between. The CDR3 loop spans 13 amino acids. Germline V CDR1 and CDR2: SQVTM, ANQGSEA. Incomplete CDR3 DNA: TGCAGCGTTAGAACAGGGTCTTTTTACGAG. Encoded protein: CSVRTGSFYE. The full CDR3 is CSVRTGSFYEQYF.

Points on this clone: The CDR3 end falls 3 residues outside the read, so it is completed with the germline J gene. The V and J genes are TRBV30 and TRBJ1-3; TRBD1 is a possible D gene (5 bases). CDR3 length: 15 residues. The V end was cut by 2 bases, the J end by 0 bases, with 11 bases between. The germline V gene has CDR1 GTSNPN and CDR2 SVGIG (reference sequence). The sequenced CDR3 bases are TGTGCCTGGAGTCCTGACAGCTACTCTGGAAACACC. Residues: CAWSPDSYSGNT. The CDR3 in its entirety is CAWSPDSYSGNTIYF.

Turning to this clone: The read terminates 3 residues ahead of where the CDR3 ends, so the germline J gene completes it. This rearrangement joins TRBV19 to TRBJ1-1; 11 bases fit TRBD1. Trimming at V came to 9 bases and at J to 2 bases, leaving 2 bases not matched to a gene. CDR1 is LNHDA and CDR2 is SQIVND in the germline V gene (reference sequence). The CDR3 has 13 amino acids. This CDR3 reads CASRTGGNTEAFF. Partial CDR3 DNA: TGTGCCAGCCGGACAGGGGGCAACACTGAA.